The 13 T cell receptor beta chains below come from one sample, sequenced in a study of blood T cell repertoires in COVID-19. Assay used: immunoSEQ multiplex PCR; TCRdb lists only in-frame clones, some missing. The repertoire has 100,000 or so clones, 69% of them found once; the top ten carry less than 6.5%. Sequences were obtained from peripheral blood. The receptors originated from a man aged 80 or over with acute or convalescent COVID-19.

The chain is built from TRBV19 and TRBJ2-1; D is possibly TRBD1 (5 bases). This CDR3 has 15 residues. Germline CDR1 is LNHDA and CDR2 is SQIVND (reference sequence). Deletions cut 3 bases from V and 5 bases from J, with 14 bases between. The CDR3 DNA reads TGTGCCAGTAGTATCTGGGCAGGGTTTAACAATGAGCAGTTCTTC. Translated, it gives CASSIWAGFNNEQFF.

The rearrangement joins TRBV14 to TRBJ2-7; 13 positions agree with TRBD2. CDR1 and CDR2 from the germline V gene are SGHDN and FVKESK. V gave up 3 bases and J gave up 2 bases; unmatched junction bases: 4. This CDR3 is built from 16 residues. In DNA, the CDR3 is TGTGCCAGCAGCCACCTCGGGACTAGCGGGACCTACGAGCAGTACTTC. It translates to CASSHLGTSGTYEQYF. Full variable domain (missing parts from reference TRBV14 and TRBJ2-7): EAGVTQFPSHSVIEKGQTVTLRCDPISGHDNLYWYRRVMGKEIKFLLHFVKESKQDESGMPNNRFLAERTGGTYSTLKVQPAELEDSGVYFCASSHLGTSGTYEQYFGPGTRLTVT.

This clone was seen a handful of times. The chain carries TRBV7-2 and TRBJ2-5, with TRBD2 identical over 8 bases. This CDR3 has 15 amino acids. Germline CDR1 reads SGHTA; CDR2 reads FQGNSA. Trimming took 4 bases from V and 1 from J; bases not matched to a gene: 5. In DNA, the CDR3 is TGTGCCAGCAGCTCGGGGGGGGGCCCCCAAGAGACCCAGTACTTC. Encoded protein: CASSSGGGPQETQYF.

The chain recombines TRBV5-1 with TRBJ2-5; 11 bases align to TRBD1. With V trimmed by 2 bases and J by 5 bases, 5 bases remained unmatched. The CDR3 loop spans 15 amino acids. CDR1 SGHRS and CDR2 YFSETQ come from the germline V gene. CDR3 protein: CASSFGGTGGETQYF. Here the CDR3 DNA reads TGCGCCAGCAGCTTCGGCGGGACAGGGGGGGAGACCCAGTACTTC.

This clone was detected a few times. CDR3 loop: CASSLVSVRLGYEQYF. The DNA of the CDR3 is TGTGCCAGCAGCTTAGTGTCCGTGCGGCTGGGCTACGAGCAGTACTTC. The J gene is TRBJ2-7, the V gene TRBV7-2, with D uncertain. The CDR3 has 16 amino acids. Deletions cut 1 base from V and 3 bases from J, with 16 bases between. Germline CDR1 reads SGHTA; CDR2 reads FQGNSA.

The chain uses TRBV9 and TRBJ1-6; D is possibly TRBD1 (6 bases). The CDR3 is made up of 14 amino acids. V lost 4 bases, J lost 5 bases, and 10 bases lay in between. The germline V gene encodes CDR1 SGDLS and CDR2 YYNGEE. The CDR3 nucleotides read TGTGCCAGCAGCTTTAGGACAGATAATTCACCCCTCCACTTT. It is translated as CASSFRTDNSPLHF.

The chain has TRBV7-9 and TRBJ2-7; 8 bases map to TRBD1. The germline gives CDR1 SEHNR, CDR2 FQNEAQ (reference sequence). The V gene end was trimmed by 6 bases and the J gene end by 5 bases; junction bases not matched to a gene: 6. The CDR3 totals 13 residues. The CDR3 DNA reads as TGTGCCAGCAGTCGACAGGGGTACAACGAGCAGTACTTC. It specifies CASSRQGYNEQYF.

This clone was seen repeatedly, ten times or more. This sequence joins TRBV2 and TRBJ1-4; TRBD1 aligns across 7 bases. Trimming cost V 5 bases and J 7 bases; bases outside gene matches: 4. Germline CDR1 SNHLY, CDR2 FYNNEI. This CDR3 is 13 amino acids long. The CDR3 DNA is TGTGCCAGCAGTCGGGACAGAGTTGAAAAACTGTTTTTT. This encodes CASSRDRVEKLFF.

The chain couples TRBV5-1 to TRBJ2-6, with D perhaps TRBD2 (5 bases). Trimming pared 4 bases from V and 17 bases from J, leaving 19 bases between. Germline lookup yields CDR1 SGHRS and CDR2 YFSETQ. The CDR3 loop spans 13 amino acids. The CDR3 protein is CASSPPPGKILTF. The CDR3 region has the DNA TGCGCCAGCAGCCCCCCCCCGGGAAAGATTTTGACTTTC.

The chain couples TRBV7-9 to TRBJ1-1, with TRBD1 as a possible D gene (6 bases). This CDR3 is 14 amino acids long. Per germline, CDR1 SEHNR and CDR2 FQNEAQ (reference sequence). Trimming left V 4 bases short and J 0 bases short, with 9 bases between. CDR3 in amino acids: CASSYDRLNTEAFF. The CDR3 nucleotides are TGTGCCAGCAGCTATGACAGGTTGAACACTGAAGCTTTCTTT.

This clone is a singleton in its sample. The V call is TRBV10-3, the J call TRBJ2-1; 10 positions match TRBD2. The CDR3 runs 13 residues. Unmatched junction bases numbered 8, after V lost 3 bases and J lost 15 bases. Looked up from germline, CDR1 is ENHRY and CDR2 is SYGVKD. The CDR3 DNA reads as TGTGCCATCAGTGAATCTAGCGGGAGTACTGGGTTCTTC. Translating it yields CAISESSGSTGFF.

The chain uses TRBV30 and TRBJ2-7, with a weak D call TRBD1 (5 bases). The V gene's germline CDR1 is GTSNPN and CDR2 SVGIG (reference sequence). The CDR3 consists of 13 residues. Trimming took off 3 bases at V and 2 bases at J, with 11 bases between the two ends. This CDR3 is CAWRPGIPYEQYF. The DNA for the CDR3 is TGTGCCTGGAGACCAGGGATACCCTACGAGCAGTACTTC.

The CDR3 DNA sequence: TGCGCCAGCAGCCAAAACAGTGGAAACACCATATATTTT. This codes for CASSQNSGNTIYF. The chain is built from TRBV4-3 and TRBJ1-3; D ambiguous. The germline gives CDR1 LGHNA, CDR2 YSLEER. V lost 2 bases and J 3 bases, leaving 5 bases between the germline ends. The CDR3 sequence is 13 residues long.